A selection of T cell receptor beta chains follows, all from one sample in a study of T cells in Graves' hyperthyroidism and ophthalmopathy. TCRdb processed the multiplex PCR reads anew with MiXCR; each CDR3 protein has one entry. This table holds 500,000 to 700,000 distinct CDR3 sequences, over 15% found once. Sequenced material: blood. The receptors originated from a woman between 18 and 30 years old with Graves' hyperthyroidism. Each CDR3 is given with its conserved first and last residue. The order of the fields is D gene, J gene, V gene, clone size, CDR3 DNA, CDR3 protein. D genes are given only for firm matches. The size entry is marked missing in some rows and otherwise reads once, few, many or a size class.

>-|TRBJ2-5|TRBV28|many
TGTGCCAGCAGTCCGGGTGGCCTGTCTCGGGAGACCCAGTACTTC
CASSPGGLSRETQYF
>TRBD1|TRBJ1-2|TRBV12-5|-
TGTGCTAGTGGTTTGGTACTCGGGACAGGGGGCTATGGCTACACCTTC
CASGLVLGTGGYGYTF
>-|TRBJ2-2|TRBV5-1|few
TGCGCCAGCAGCCAACGGTGGGCCGGGGAGCTGTTTTTT
CASSQRWAGELFF
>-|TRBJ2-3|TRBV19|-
TGTGCCAGTAGTATCACCGGGGCCTCTGGCGCAGATACGCAGTATTTT
CASSITGASGADTQYF
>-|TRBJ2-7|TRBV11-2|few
TGTGCCAGCAGCATCGGACGGCAAACCTACGAGCAGTACTTC
CASSIGRQTYEQYF
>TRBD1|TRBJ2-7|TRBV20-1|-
TGCAGTGCTAAGGGGGCCCAGGTCAGCTCCTACGAGCAGTACTTC
CSAKGAQVSSYEQYF
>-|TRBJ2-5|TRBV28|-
TGTGCCAGCAGTTTACCGGGGTCGGGGGAGACCCAGTACTTC
CASSLPGSGETQYF
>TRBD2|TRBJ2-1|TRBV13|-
TGTGCCAGCAGCTCCAGGGGCCTAGCGGGGGGGGAGAGCTCCTACAATGAGCAGTTCTTC
CASSSRGLAGGESSYNEQFF
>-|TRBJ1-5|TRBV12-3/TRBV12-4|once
TGTGCCAGCAGTAGGGACCAAACCCAGCATTTT
CASSRDQTQHF
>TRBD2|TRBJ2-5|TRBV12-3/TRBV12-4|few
TGTGCCAGCAGAAAAACGGGGGGAGACGAGACCCAGTACTTC
CASRKTGGDETQYF
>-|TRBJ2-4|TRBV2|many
TGTGCCAGCAGTGAAGCCCAGGTATCCATTCAGTACTTC
CASSEAQVSIQYF
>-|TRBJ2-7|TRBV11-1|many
TGTGCCAGCAGCCCAAGGGACCGGACCGAGAAGTCGTACGAGCAGTACTTC
CASSPRDRTEKSYEQYF
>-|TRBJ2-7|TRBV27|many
TGTGCCAGCAGCATTATAGGGGGTTACGAGCAGTACTTC
CASSIIGGYEQYF
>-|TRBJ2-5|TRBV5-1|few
TGCGCCAGCAGCCGAGTCGACTCCCGGGGCCCAGAGACCCAGTACTTC
CASSRVDSRGPETQYF
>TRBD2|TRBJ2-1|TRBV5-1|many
TGCGCCAGCAGCTTGGAGTTAGCGGGAACCCTAATGAATGAGCAGTTCTTC
CASSLELAGTLMNEQFF
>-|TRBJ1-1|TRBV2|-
TGTGCCAGCATGTGGAGTGGGACTGAAGCTTTCTTT
CASMWSGTEAFF
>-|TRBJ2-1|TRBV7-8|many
TGTGCCAGCAGCTCCCGTGGGGGATACAATGAGCAGTTCTTC
CASSSRGGYNEQFF
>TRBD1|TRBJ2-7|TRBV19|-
TGTGCCAGTAGTATACCCTCGACAGGGACCTACGAGCAGTACTTC
CASSIPSTGTYEQYF
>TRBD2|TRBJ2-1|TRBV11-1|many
TGTGCCAGCAGCTCTAGGAGCGGGGGACTCAATGAGCAGTTCTTC
CASSSRSGGLNEQFF
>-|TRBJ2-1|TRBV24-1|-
TGTGCCACCCGCAGGGCCCCGGGGAATGAGCAGTTCTTC
CATRRAPGNEQFF
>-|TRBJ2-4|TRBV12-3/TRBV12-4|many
TGTGCCAGCAGAAGCAGTTTCAACAGTAAGGCCAAAAACATTCAGTACTTC
CASRSSFNSKAKNIQYF
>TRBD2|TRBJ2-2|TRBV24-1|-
TGTGCCACCAGTGATTTTGGACCTAGCGGGGGGGCCGGGGAGCTGTTTTTT
CATSDFGPSGGAGELFF
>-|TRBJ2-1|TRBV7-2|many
TGTGCCAGCAGCTCAGTCAGAGAGCAGTTCTTC
CASSSVREQFF
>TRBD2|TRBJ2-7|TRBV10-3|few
TGTGCCATCAGTGGGACTAGCGGAGCCTACGAGCAGTACTTC
CAISGTSGAYEQYF
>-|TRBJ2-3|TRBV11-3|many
TGTGCCAGCAGCTTAGGTCATCCCGGGACAGATACGCAGTATTTT
CASSLGHPGTDTQYF
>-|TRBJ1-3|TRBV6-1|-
TGTGCCAGCATCAACAGGATCACTGAGGGAAACACCATATATTTT
CASINRITEGNTIYF
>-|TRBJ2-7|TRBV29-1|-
TGCAGCGTTAGACATGGGCTGGACGAGCAGTACTTC
CSVRHGLDEQYF
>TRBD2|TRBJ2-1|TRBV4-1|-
TGCGCCAGCAGCCACTTAGTTAGCGGGAGAGGGCACAATGAGCAGTCCTTC
CASSHLVSGRGHNEQSF
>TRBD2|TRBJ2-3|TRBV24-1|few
TGTGCCACCAGTGATTTTGGACGGGGGGGCACAGATACGCAGTATTTT
CATSDFGRGGTDTQYF
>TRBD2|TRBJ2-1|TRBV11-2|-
TGTGCCAGCAGCTTAGATCGGCTAGCGGGGGGCAATGAGCAGTTCTTC
CASSLDRLAGGNEQFF
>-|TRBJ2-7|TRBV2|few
TGTGCCAGCAGAGGGATCCACGAGCAGTACTTC
CASRGIHEQYF
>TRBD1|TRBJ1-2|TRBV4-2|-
TGTGCCAGCAGCCAAACTGGGGGACAGGGAAACTATGGCTACACCTTC
CASSQTGGQGNYGYTF
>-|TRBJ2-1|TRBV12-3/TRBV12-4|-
TGTGCCAGCAGTTTAGCGGAGGGACGTGAGCAGTTCTTC
CASSLAEGREQFF
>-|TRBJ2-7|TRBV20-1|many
TGCAGTGCTAGAGATAGTTACGAGCAGTACTTC
CSARDSYEQYF
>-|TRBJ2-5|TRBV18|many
TGTGCCAGCTCACCACGCATGAGCGAGACCCAGTACTTC
CASSPRMSETQYF
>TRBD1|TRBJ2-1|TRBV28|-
TGTGCCAGCAGACCGGGACAGGTTCCCGTCTACAATGAGCAGTTCTTC
CASRPGQVPVYNEQFF
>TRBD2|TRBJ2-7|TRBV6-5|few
TGTGCCAGCAGTTACGAAGCGGGAGGCTACGAGCAGTACTTC
CASSYEAGGYEQYF
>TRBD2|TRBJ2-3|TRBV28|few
TGTGCCAGCCTCCAGGGGGGACTAGCGGGAGTAGGGGCAGATACGCAGTATTTT
CASLQGGLAGVGADTQYF
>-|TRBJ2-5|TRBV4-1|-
TGCGCCAGCAGCCCCCCAGGGGGGGGAGAGACCCAGTACTTC
CASSPPGGGETQYF
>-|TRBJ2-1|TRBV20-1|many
TGCAGTGCTTTTTTGAGGAAGTCCTACAATGAGCAGTTCTTC
CSAFLRKSYNEQFF